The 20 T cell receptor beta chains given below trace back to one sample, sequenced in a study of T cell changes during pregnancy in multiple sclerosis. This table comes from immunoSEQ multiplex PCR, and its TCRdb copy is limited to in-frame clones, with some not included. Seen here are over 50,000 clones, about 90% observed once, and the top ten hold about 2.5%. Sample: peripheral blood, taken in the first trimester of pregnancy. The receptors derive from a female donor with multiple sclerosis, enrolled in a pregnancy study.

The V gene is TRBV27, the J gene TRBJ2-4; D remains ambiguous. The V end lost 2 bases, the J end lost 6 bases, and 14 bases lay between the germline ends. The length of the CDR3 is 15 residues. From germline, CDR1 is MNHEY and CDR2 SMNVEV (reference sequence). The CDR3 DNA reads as TGTGCCAGCAGTTTACAAAAACCAGAAAGAAACATTCAGTACTTC. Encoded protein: CASSLQKPERNIQYF.

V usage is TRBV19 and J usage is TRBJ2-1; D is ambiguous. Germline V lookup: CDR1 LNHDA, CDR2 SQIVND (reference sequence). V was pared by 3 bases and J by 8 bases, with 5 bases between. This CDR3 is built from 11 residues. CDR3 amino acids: CASSIVDEQFF. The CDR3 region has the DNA TGTGCCAGTAGTATTGTCGATGAGCAGTTCTTC.

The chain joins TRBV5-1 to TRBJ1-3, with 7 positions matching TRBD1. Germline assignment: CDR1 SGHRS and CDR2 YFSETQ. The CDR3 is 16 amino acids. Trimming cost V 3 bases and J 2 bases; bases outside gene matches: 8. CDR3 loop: CASSSSPDRTGNTIYF. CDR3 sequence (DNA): TGCGCCAGCAGCTCTAGCCCGGACAGGACTGGAAACACCATATATTTT.

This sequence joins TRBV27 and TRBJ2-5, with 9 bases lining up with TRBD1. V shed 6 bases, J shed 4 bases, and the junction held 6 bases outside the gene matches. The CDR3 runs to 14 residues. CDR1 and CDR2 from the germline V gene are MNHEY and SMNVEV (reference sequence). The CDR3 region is CASSWDRDRETQYF. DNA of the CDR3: TGTGCCAGCAGCTGGGACAGGGATCGAGAGACCCAGTACTTC.

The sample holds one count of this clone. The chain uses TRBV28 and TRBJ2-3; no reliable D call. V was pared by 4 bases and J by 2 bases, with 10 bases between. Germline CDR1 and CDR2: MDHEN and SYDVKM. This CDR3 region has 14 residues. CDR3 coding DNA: TGTGCCAGCAGTTCGGTTGAATACACAGATACGCAGTATTTT. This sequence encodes CASSSVEYTDTQYF.

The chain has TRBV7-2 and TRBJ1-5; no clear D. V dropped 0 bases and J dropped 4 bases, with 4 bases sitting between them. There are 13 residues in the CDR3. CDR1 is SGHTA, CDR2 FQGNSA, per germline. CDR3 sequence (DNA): TGTGCCAGCAGCTTAGCACAGAATCAGCCCCAGCATTTT. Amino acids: CASSLAQNQPQHF.

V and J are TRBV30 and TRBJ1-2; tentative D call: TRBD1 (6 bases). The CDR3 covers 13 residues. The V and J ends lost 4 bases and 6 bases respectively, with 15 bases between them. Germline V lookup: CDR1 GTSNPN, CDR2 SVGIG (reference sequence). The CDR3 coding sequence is TGTGCCTGGACGCTACAGGGATACGATGGCTACACCTTC. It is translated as CAWTLQGYDGYTF.

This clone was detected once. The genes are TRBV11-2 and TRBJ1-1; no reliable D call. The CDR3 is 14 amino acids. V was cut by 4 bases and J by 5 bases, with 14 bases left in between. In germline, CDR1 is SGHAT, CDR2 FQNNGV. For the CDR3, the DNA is TGTGCCAGCAGCTCTAGCGGGCGAGGAACTGAAGCTTTCTTT. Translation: CASSSSGRGTEAFF.

The CDR3 loop is CASSLIRLADITKNTGELFF. The CDR3 coding sequence is TGTGCCAGCAGTTTAATTCGACTAGCGGATATCACGAAAAACACCGGGGAGCTGTTTTTT. The chain recombines TRBV28 with TRBJ2-2, with 9 bases lining up with TRBD2. V was clipped by 2 bases and J by 2 bases; unmatched bases: 15. CDR3 length: 20 residues. Germline lookup yields CDR1 MDHEN and CDR2 SYDVKM. Full variable domain (rest looked up from reference TRBV28 and TRBJ2-2): DVKVTQSSRYLVKRTGEKVFLECVQDMDHENMFWYRQDPGLGLRLIYFSYDVKMKEKGDIPEGYSVSREKKERFSLILESASTNQTSMYLCASSLIRLADITKNTGELFFGEGSRLTVL.

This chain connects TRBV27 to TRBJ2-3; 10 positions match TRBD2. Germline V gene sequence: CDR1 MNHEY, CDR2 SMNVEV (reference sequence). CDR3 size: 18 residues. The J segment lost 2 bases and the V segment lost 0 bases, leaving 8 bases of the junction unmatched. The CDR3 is CASSLSRTSGQPTDTQYF. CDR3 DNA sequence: TGTGCCAGCAGTTTATCGAGGACTAGCGGCCAACCCACAGATACGCAGTATTTT.

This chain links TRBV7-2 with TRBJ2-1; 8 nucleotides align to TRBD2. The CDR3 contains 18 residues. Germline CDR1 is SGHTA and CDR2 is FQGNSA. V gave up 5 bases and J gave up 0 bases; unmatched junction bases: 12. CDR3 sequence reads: CASSPWSSGASSYNEQFF. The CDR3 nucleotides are TGTGCCAGCAGCCCGTGGAGTAGCGGGGCCAGCTCCTACAATGAGCAGTTCTTC.

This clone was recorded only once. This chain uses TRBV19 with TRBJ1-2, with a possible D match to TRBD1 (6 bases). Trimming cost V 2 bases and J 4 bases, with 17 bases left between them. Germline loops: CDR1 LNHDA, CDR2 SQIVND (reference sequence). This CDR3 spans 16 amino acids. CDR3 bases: TGTGCCAGTAGTATACTCAGCGGCGGACAGCTCTATGGCTACACCTTC. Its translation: CASSILSGGQLYGYTF.

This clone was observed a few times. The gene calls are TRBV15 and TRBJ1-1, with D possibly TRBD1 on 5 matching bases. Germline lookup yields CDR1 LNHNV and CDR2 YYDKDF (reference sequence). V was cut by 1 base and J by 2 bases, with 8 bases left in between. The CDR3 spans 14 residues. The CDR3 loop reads CATSRVRGNTEAFF. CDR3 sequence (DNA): TGTGCCACCAGCAGAGTAAGGGGAAACACTGAAGCTTTCTTT. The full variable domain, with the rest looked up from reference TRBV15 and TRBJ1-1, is DAMVIQNPRYQVTQFGKPVTLSCSQTLNHNVMYWYQQKSSQAPKLLFHYYDKDFNNEADTPDNFQSRRPNTSFCFLDIRSPGLGDTAMYLCATSRVRGNTEAFFGQGTRLTVV.

As DNA, the CDR3 is TGTGCCAGTAGTATTGGGGCAGGGGTGAACACCGGGGAGCTGTTTTTT. This sequence encodes CASSIGAGVNTGELFF. The chain employs TRBV19 and TRBJ2-2; TRBD1 is a possible D gene (6 bases). Trimming pared 3 bases from V and 1 base from J, leaving 12 bases between. The germline CDR1 and CDR2 sequences are LNHDA and SQIVND (reference sequence). CDR3 length equals 16 residues.

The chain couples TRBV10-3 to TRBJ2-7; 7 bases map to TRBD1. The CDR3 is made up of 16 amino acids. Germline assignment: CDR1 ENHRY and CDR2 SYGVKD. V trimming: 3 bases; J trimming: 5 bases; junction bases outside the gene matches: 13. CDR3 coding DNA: TGTGCCATCAGTGAATCTTCCCAAAGGGGGACAGACGAGCAGTACTTC. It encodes CAISESSQRGTDEQYF.

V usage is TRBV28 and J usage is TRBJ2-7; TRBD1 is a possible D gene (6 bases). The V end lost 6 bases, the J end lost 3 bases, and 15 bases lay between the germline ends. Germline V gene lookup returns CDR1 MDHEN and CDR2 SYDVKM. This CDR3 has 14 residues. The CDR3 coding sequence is TGTGCCAGCAGGGAAGATAGGGACAACTACGAGCAGTACTTC. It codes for CASREDRDNYEQYF.

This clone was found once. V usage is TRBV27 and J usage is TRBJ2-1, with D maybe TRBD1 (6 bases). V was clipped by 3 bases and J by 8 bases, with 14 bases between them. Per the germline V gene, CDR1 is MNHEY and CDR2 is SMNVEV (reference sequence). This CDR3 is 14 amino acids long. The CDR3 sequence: CASSFFLGAYEQFF. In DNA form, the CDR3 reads TGTGCCAGCAGTTTCTTCTTGGGGGCGTATGAGCAGTTCTTC.

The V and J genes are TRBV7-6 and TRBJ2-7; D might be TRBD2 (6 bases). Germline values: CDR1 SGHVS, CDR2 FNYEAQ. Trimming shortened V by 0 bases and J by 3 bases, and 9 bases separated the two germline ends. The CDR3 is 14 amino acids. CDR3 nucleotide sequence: TGTGCCAGCAGCTTAGCGGAGGGCCACTACGAGCAGTACTTC. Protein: CASSLAEGHYEQYF.

The CDR3 reads CASSLFTGEVKTQYF. The DNA for the CDR3 is TGTGCCAGCAGCTTGTTTACGGGGGAAGTGAAGACCCAGTACTTC. The genes are TRBV5-6 and TRBJ2-5, with D possibly TRBD2 on 6 matching bases. The CDR3 length is 15 residues. From germline, CDR1 is SGHDT and CDR2 YYEEEE. V lost 1 base, J lost 6 bases, and 16 bases lay in between.

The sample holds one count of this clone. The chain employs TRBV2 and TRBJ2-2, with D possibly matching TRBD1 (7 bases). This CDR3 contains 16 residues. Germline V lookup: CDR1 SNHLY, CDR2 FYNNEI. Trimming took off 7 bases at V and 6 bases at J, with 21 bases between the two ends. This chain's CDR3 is CASKKWQGGVPGELFF. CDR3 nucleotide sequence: TGTGCCAGCAAAAAGTGGCAGGGGGGCGTCCCCGGGGAGCTGTTTTTT. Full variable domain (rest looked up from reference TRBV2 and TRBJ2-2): EPEVTQTPSHQVTQMGQEVILRCVPISNHLYFYWYRQILGQKVEFLVSFYNNEISEKSEIFDDQFSVERPDGSNFTLKIRSTKLEDSAMYFCASKKWQGGVPGELFFGEGSRLTVL.